These 22 T cell receptor beta chains share one sample of origin, sequenced in a study of blood T cell repertoires in COVID-19. This table comes from immunoSEQ multiplex PCR, and its TCRdb copy is limited to in-frame clones, with some not included. The data contain 250,000 or so clones, over 80% of them singletons. The specimen was PBMCs or T cells enriched from blood (not recorded which). All receptors derive from a woman aged 40 to 50 who had been exposed to COVID-19.

The chain is built from TRBV9 and TRBJ2-3; no definite D call. The CDR3 covers 11 residues. Germline V lookup: CDR1 SGDLS, CDR2 YYNGEE. Trimming shortened V by 5 bases and J by 5 bases, and 6 bases separated the two germline ends. DNA of the CDR3: TGTGCCAGCAGTACTAAAGATACGCAGTATTTT. The encoded protein is CASSTKDTQYF.

V is TRBV5-4 and J is TRBJ1-2, with no clear D. This CDR3 region has 13 residues. Germline loops: CDR1 SGHNT, CDR2 YYREEE (reference sequence). Trimming removed 0 bases at V and 8 bases at J, with 11 bases between. The CDR3 DNA reads TGTGCCAGCAGCTTGGCCGGAGGCTCGGGCTACACCTTC. This encodes CASSLAGGSGYTF.

The gene calls are TRBV3-1 (or the pseudogene TRBV3-2) and TRBJ2-5, with 9 nucleotides matching TRBD2. With 5 bases clipped from V and 5 bases from J, the junction kept 9 bases outside the gene matches. The CDR3 consists of 15 residues. The germline V gene has CDR1 LGHDT and CDR2 YNNKEL (reference sequence). The CDR3 here is CASSMGGGATETQYF. Written as DNA, the CDR3 is TGTGCCAGCAGCATGGGCGGGGGGGCCACGGAGACCCAGTACTTC.

The chain joins TRBV2 to TRBJ1-5; 10 nucleotides agree with TRBD1. The CDR3 totals 15 residues. CDR1 and CDR2 from the germline V gene are SNHLY and FYNNEI. V was pared by 3 bases and J by 7 bases, with 6 bases of the junction left unmatched. CDR3 coding DNA: TGTGCCAGCAGTGACGAGACAGGGGGCGCCCAGCCCCAGCATTTT. It yields the protein CASSDETGGAQPQHF.

As regards this clone: This sample also contains other DNA sequences that code for the same CDR3. The chain combines TRBV5-1 with TRBJ2-2; 8 positions match TRBD1. CDR1 is SGHRS, CDR2 YFSETQ, per germline. The CDR3 is made up of 14 amino acids. The CDR3 coding sequence is TGCGCTAGCTCGGGACAGGCGAACACCGGGGAGCTGTTTTTT. Protein sequence: CASSGQANTGELFF.

This chain connects TRBV3-1 (or the pseudogene TRBV3-2) to TRBJ1-5; 8 bases agree with TRBD1. Trimming cost V 7 bases and J 0 bases; bases outside gene matches: 11. CDR3 length: 17 amino acids. Germline values: CDR1 LGHDT, CDR2 YNNKEL (reference sequence). The CDR3 sequence is CASIAGQGSNSNQPQHF. The CDR3 DNA is TGTGCCAGCATTGCCGGACAGGGTAGTAATAGCAATCAGCCCCAGCATTTT.

The CDR3 region has the DNA TGTGCCAGCAGCAGGAGCGGGGGGTACAACAATGAGCAGTTCTTC. This sequence encodes CASSRSGGYNNEQFF. This chain connects TRBV7-3 to TRBJ2-1, with TRBD2 identical over 9 bases. CDR3 length: 15 amino acids. With V trimmed by 5 bases and J by 5 bases, 7 bases remained unmatched. Looked up from germline, CDR1 is SGHTA and CDR2 is FQGTGA.

To note about this clone: Different DNA sequences within this sample yield the same CDR3. This rearrangement joins TRBV7-9 to TRBJ2-7, with D possibly matching TRBD2 (5 bases). Germline V gene data show CDR1 as SEHNR and CDR2 as FQNEAQ (reference sequence). V lost 0 bases and J 3 bases, leaving 9 bases between the germline ends. This CDR3 spans 14 amino acids. The CDR3 nucleotides read TGTGCCAGCAGCTTAGCGGGCACTAGCTACGAGCAGTACTTC. It encodes CASSLAGTSYEQYF.

V gene TRBV27 combines with J gene TRBJ1-4; D remains ambiguous. Trimming removed 6 bases from V and 4 bases from J, with 12 bases in between. There are 14 residues in the CDR3. Germline V CDR1 and CDR2: MNHEY, SMNVEV (reference sequence). The CDR3 is CASRPNGFNEKLFF. The DNA of the CDR3 is TGTGCCAGCAGGCCGAACGGGTTTAATGAAAAACTGTTTTTT.

This chain uses TRBV18 with TRBJ2-7; TRBD1 agrees at 8 bases. Germline V gene sequence: CDR1 KGHSH, CDR2 LQKENI. The junction had 10 bases not matched to a gene; V was cut back by 5 bases and J by 4 bases. This CDR3 comprises 15 residues. CDR3 in amino acids: CASSLTGTGAYEQYF. CDR3 coding DNA: TGTGCCAGCTCATTAACCGGGACAGGTGCTTACGAGCAGTACTTC.

About this clone itself: The identical CDR3 is also encoded by other nucleotide sequences in the sample. The V gene is TRBV19, the J gene TRBJ1-5; 8 bases agree with TRBD1. With 5 bases clipped from V and 7 bases from J, the junction kept 4 bases outside the gene matches. This CDR3 is 13 amino acids long. The germline V gene has CDR1 LNHDA and CDR2 SQIVND (reference sequence). CDR3 coding DNA: TGTGCCAGTAGTCCAGGACAGGGACAGCCCCAGCATTTT. Its translation is CASSPGQGQPQHF.

V and J are TRBV5-4 and TRBJ2-7; D remains ambiguous. The germline gives CDR1 SGHNT, CDR2 YYREEE (reference sequence). CDR3 length: 11 amino acids. Trimming stripped 3 bases from V and 5 bases from J, with 6 bases between. The chain's CDR3 is CASSSLDEQYF. CDR3 bases: TGTGCCAGCAGCTCCCTAGACGAGCAGTACTTC. The full variable domain, its missing parts supplied by reference TRBV5-4 and TRBJ2-7, is ETGVTQSPTHLIKTRGQQVTLRCSSQSGHNTVSWYQQALGQGPQFIFQYYREEENGRGNFPPRFSGLQFPNYSSELNVNALELDDSALYLCASSSLDEQYFGPGTRLTVT.

This chain connects TRBV18 to TRBJ1-5; possibly TRBD1 for D (5 bases). Trimming left V 3 bases short and J 4 bases short, with 13 bases between. The CDR3 contains 15 residues. In germline, CDR1 is KGHSH, CDR2 LQKENI. DNA of the CDR3: TGTGCCAGCTCACCCGAATATGGGGGGAATCAGCCCCAGCATTTT. It specifies CASSPEYGGNQPQHF.

J is TRBJ1-1 and V is TRBV7-9, with a weak D call TRBD1 (5 bases). V shed 5 bases and J shed 10 bases, with 17 bases lying between them. Germline CDR1 SEHNR, CDR2 FQNEAQ (reference sequence). The CDR3 has 13 residues. The CDR3 DNA sequence: TGTGCCAGCAGCCCGTGGGGGGAAATCGGAGCTTTCTTT. Translating it yields CASSPWGEIGAFF.

The gene calls are TRBV29-1 and TRBJ1-1; D unclear. Germline CDR1 SQVTM, CDR2 ANQGSEA. The V end was cut by 8 bases, the J end by 7 bases, with 20 bases between. CDR3 size: 13 residues. The CDR3 sequence: CSTREGARDEAFF. Written as DNA, the CDR3 is TGCAGCACGCGAGAGGGCGCCCGGGATGAAGCTTTCTTT.

The V call is TRBV25-1, the J call TRBJ2-1; 9 bases match TRBD2. V shed 2 bases and J 8 bases; nucleotides not matched to a gene: 7. The CDR3 has 15 residues. From germline, CDR1 is MGHDK and CDR2 SYGVNS. In DNA, the CDR3 is TGTGCCAGCAGTGAACCGGCTAGCGGGATGGATGAGCAGTTCTTC. Amino acids: CASSEPASGMDEQFF.

The V and J genes are TRBV21-1 and TRBJ1-5. TRBV21-1 has pseudogene status. CDR3 length: 15 residues. The CDR3 region is CASRVERVYRQPQHF. CDR3 bases: TGTGCCAGCAGGGTGGAGAGGGTTTATCGTCAGCCCCAGCATTTT.

The chain joins TRBV19 to TRBJ2-1; 10 bases match TRBD2. Looked up from germline, CDR1 is LNHDA and CDR2 is SQIVND (reference sequence). CDR3 length: 16 residues. The ends lost 4 bases at V and 5 bases at J; junction bases unmatched: 8. CDR3 amino acids: CASSTISGGRNNEQFF. CDR3 in DNA: TGTGCCAGTAGTACAATTAGCGGGGGGCGCAACAATGAGCAGTTCTTC.

The rearrangement uses TRBV5-1 and TRBJ1-2, with a tentative D call TRBD1 (6 bases). Looked up from germline, CDR1 is SGHRS and CDR2 is YFSETQ. V shed 0 bases and J shed 2 bases, with 17 bases lying between them. This CDR3 has 17 amino acids. The CDR3, as DNA: TGCGCCAGCAGCTTGGGGGACATGACAGGACTCAACTATGGCTACACCTTC. Protein sequence: CASSLGDMTGLNYGYTF.

This chain joins TRBV6-2 or TRBV6-3 and TRBJ1-5, with TRBD1 identical over 9 bases. This CDR3 has 18 residues. The trim removed 3 bases at V and 4 bases at J, leaving 13 bases unmatched. Germline V gene sequence: CDR1 MNHEY, CDR2 SVGEGT. The CDR3 protein is CASSYSGQGIPGNQPQHF. Here the CDR3 DNA reads TGTGCCAGCAGTTATAGCGGACAGGGGATCCCTGGGAATCAGCCCCAGCATTTT.

This clone was found a few times. V and J are TRBV5-1 and TRBJ1-1; D perhaps matches TRBD1 (5 bases). Germline loops: CDR1 SGHRS, CDR2 YFSETQ. V dropped 3 bases and J dropped 3 bases, with 12 bases sitting between them. This CDR3 has 14 residues. CDR3 amino acids: CASSSGGVDTEAFF. In nucleotides, the CDR3 is TGCGCCAGCAGCTCGGGGGGAGTGGACACTGAAGCTTTCTTT.

In DNA, the CDR3 is TGTGCCAGCAGCTTGGGCGGCCGCGAAAAACTGTTTTTT. This sequence encodes CASSLGGREKLFF. This sequence joins TRBV5-4 and TRBJ1-4; D gene uncertain. Germline CDR1 and CDR2: SGHNT and YYREEE (reference sequence). V shed 0 bases and J shed 8 bases, with 8 bases lying between them. The CDR3 contains 13 residues.